Detailed here is one TCR beta chain. Authors' methods: Quantification of nucleated cells was approximated via reference gene primer amplification. Libraries were prepared by immunoSEQ multiplex PCR; TCRdb keeps only in-frame clonotypes and omits some of them. D and trimming were read from the DNA, whereas the V and J calls and clone size are those reported in that table. The sample yields fewer than 350,000 clones, about 82% seen once. The sample comes from a study of blood T cell repertoires in COVID-19. Study-wide background: Acute and convalescent COVID-19 specimens originated in the United States, Italy and Spain. Nucleic acid was either cDNA or gDNA, and it came from T cells, B-cell-depleted T cells, or PBMCs.

V was cut by 3 bases and J by 7 bases, with 15 bases left in between. CDR3 length: 14 amino acids. The germline CDR1 and CDR2 sequences are LNHDA and SQIVND (reference sequence). Sequencing used peripheral blood. The sequence was collected from a woman in her forties or fifties with active or convalescent COVID-19. This sequence joins TRBV19 and TRBJ1-1; D might be TRBD1 (5 bases). CDR3 protein: CASSIRSGWGEAFF. In DNA, the CDR3 is TGTGCCAGTAGTATTCGGTCAGGGTGGGGTGAAGCTTTCTTT.